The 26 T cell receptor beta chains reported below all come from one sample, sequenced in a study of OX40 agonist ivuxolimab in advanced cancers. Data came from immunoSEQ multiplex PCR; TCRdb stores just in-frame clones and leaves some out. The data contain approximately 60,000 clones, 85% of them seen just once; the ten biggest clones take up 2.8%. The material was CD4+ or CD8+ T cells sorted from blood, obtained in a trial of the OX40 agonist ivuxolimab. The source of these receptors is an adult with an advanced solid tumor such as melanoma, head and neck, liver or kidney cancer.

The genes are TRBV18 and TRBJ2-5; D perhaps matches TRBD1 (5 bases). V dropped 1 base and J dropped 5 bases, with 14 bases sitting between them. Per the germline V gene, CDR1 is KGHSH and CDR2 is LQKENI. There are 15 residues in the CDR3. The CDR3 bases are TGTGCCAGCTCACCACGTATCAGGGTCGGTGAGACCCAGTACTTC. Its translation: CASSPRIRVGETQYF.

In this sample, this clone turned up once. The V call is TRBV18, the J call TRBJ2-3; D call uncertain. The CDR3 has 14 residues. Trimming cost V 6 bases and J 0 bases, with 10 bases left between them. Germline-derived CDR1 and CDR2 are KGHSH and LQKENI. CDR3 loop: CASSPTSSTDTQYF. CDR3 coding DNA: TGTGCCAGCTCCCCGACAAGTAGCACAGATACGCAGTATTTT.

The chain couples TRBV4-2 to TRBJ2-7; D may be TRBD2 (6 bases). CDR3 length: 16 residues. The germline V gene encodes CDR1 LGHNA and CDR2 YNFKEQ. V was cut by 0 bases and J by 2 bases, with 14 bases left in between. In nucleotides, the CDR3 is TGTGCCAGCAGCCAAGATCGGGGCGGGGCCGCCTACGAGCAGTACTTC. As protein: CASSQDRGGAAYEQYF.

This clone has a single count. CDR3 sequence (DNA): TGTGGAGCAGCTAGCACAGATACGCAGTATTTT. It translates to CGAASTDTQYF. V gene TRBV30 combines with J gene TRBJ2-3; D unclear. This CDR3 comprises 11 residues. The germline CDR1 and CDR2 sequences are GTSNPN and SVGIG (reference sequence).

CDR3 in DNA: TGTGCCAGCAGACGGACTAGCGGGAGCCCCAATGAGCAGTTCTTC. Amino acid sequence: CASRRTSGSPNEQFF. V gene TRBV6-1 combines with J gene TRBJ2-1, with 13 positions matching TRBD2. CDR3 length equals 15 residues. Germline trimming cut 6 bases from V and 6 bases from J; bases unmatched to any gene: 5. Germline V gives CDR1 MNHNS, CDR2 SASEGT.

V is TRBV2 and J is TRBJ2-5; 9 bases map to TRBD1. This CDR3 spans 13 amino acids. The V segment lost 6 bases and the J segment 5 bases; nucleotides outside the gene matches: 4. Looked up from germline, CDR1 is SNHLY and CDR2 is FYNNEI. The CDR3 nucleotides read TGTGCCAGCAGGGGGACAGGGATGGAGACCCAGTACTTC. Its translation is CASRGTGMETQYF.

The CDR3 DNA reads TGCGCCAGCAGCCACTACGCCGGGGATCTGTCCGGGGAGCTGTTTTTT. Translating gives CASSHYAGDLSGELFF. V is TRBV4-1 and J is TRBJ2-2; possibly TRBD2 for D (5 bases). Trimming left V 3 bases short and J 6 bases short, with 17 bases between. The CDR3 sequence is 16 residues long. Per the germline V gene, CDR1 is MGHRA and CDR2 is YSYEKL.

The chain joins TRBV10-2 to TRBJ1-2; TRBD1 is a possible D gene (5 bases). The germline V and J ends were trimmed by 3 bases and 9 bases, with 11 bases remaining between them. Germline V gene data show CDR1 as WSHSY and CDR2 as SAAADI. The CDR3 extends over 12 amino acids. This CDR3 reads CASSEPGRSYTF. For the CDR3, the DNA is TGCGCCAGCAGTGAACCAGGGCGGAGCTACACCTTC.

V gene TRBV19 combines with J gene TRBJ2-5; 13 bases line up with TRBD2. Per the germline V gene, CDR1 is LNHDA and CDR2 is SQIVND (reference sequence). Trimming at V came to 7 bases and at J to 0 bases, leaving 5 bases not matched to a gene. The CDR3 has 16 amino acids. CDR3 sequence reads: CASTPTSGRDQETQYF. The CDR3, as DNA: TGTGCCAGTACCCCAACTAGCGGGAGGGACCAAGAGACCCAGTACTTC.

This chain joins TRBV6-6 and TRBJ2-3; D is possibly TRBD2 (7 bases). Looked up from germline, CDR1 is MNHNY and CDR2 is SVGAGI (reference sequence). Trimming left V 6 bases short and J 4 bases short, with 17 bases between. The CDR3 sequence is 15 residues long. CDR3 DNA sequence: TGTGCCAGCAGCTTAGGGGGGGTGGTGGCAGATACGCAGTATTTT. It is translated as CASSLGGVVADTQYF.

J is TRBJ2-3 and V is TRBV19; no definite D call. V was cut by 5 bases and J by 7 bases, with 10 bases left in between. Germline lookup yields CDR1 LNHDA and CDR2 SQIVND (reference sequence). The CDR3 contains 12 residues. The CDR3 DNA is TGTGCCAGTAGTCTCCAGAGTCATACGCAGTATTTT. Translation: CASSLQSHTQYF.

This CDR3 reads CAISGVAGGPLTDTQYF. CDR3 nucleotide sequence: TGTGCCATCAGTGGGGTGGCGGGGGGGCCACTCACAGATACGCAGTATTTT. The chain joins TRBV10-3 to TRBJ2-3, with TRBD2 matching 9 bases. V gave up 4 bases and J gave up 2 bases; unmatched junction bases: 10. In germline, CDR1 is ENHRY, CDR2 SYGVKD. The CDR3 runs 17 residues.

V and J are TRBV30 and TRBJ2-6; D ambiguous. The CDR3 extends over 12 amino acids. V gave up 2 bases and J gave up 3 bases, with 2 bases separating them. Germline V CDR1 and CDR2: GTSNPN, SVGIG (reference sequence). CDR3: CAWSFGANVLTF. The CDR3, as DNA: TGTGCCTGGAGTTTTGGGGCCAACGTCCTGACTTTC.

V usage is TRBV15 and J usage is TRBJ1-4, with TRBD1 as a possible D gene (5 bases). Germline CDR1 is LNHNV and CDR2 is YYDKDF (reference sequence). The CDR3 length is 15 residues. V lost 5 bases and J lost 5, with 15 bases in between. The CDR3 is CATSSPRYRNEKLFF. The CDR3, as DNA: TGTGCCACCAGCTCCCCAAGGTACAGGAATGAAAAACTGTTTTTT.

CDR3 residues: CASSIDLGNFGDYGYTF. The DNA of the CDR3 is TGTGCCAGTAGTATAGATTTGGGCAACTTTGGGGACTATGGCTACACCTTC. The gene calls are TRBV19 and TRBJ1-2; no clear D gene. There are 17 residues in the CDR3. V lost 0 bases, J lost 3 bases, and 17 bases lay in between. The germline V gene encodes CDR1 LNHDA and CDR2 SQIVND (reference sequence). Combining the CDR3 with reference TRBV19 and TRBJ1-2 gives the whole variable domain DGGITQSPKYLFRKEGQNVTLSCEQNLNHDAMYWYRQDPGQGLRLIYYSQIVNDFQKGDIAEGYSVSREKKESFPLTVTSAQKNPTAFYLCASSIDLGNFGDYGYTFGSGTRLTVV.

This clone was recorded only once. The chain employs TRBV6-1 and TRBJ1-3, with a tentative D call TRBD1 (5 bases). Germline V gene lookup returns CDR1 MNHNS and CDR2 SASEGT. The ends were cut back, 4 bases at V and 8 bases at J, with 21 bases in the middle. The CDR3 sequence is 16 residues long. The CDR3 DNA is TGTGCCAGCAGTGCCCGACAGAGAGTGTCCGGGGACACCATATATTTT. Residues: CASSARQRVSGDTIYF.

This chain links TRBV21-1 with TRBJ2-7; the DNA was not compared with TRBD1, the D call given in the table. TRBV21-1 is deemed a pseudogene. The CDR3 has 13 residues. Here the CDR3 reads CASSTTGGYEQYF. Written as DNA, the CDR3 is TGTGCCAGCAGCACGACAGGGGGTTACGAGCAGTACTTC.

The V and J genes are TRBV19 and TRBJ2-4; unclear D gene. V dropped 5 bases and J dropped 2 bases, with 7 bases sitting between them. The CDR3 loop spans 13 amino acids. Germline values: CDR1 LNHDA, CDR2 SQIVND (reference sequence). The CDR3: CASSPFSKNIQYF. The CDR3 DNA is TGTGCCAGTAGTCCGTTTTCCAAAAACATTCAGTACTTC.

The DNA for the CDR3 is TGTGCCAGCAGTGAATACGAGCAGTACTTC. The encoded protein is CASSEYEQYF. The chain is built from TRBV6-5 and TRBJ2-7, with no clear D. V was cut by 5 bases and J by 4 bases, with 3 bases left in between. The CDR3 contains 10 residues. Germline assignment: CDR1 MNHEY and CDR2 SVGAGI.

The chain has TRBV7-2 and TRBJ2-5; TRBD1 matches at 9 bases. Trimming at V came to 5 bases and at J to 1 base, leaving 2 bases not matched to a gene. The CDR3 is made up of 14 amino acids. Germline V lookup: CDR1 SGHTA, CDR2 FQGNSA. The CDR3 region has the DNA TGTGCCAGCAGCATACAGGGGGCCCAAGAGACCCAGTACTTC. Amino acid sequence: CASSIQGAQETQYF.

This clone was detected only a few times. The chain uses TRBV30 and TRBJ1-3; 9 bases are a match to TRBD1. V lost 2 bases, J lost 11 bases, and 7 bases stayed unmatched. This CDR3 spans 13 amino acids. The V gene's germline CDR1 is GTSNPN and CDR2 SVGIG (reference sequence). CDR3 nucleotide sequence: TGTGCCTGGAGTCTACAGGGGGCTCCTGCCATATATTTT. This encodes CAWSLQGAPAIYF. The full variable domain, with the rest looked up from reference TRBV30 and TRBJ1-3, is SQTIHQWPATLVQPVGSPLSLECTVEGTSNPNLYWYRQAAGRGLQLLFYSVGIGQISSEVPQNLSASRPQDRQFILSSKKLLLSDSGFYLCAWSLQGAPAIYFGEGSWLTVV.

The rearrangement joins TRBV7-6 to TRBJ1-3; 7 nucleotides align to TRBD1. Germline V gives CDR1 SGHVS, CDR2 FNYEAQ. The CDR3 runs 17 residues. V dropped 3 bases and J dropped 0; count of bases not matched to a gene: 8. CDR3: CASSLERTGPSGNTIYF. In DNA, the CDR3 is TGTGCCAGCAGCTTGGAACGGACAGGCCCCTCTGGAAACACCATATATTTT.

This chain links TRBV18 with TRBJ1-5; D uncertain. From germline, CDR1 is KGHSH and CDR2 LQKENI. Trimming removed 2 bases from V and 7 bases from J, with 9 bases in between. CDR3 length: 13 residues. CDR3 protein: CASSPSARQPQHF. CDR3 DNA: TGTGCCAGCTCACCATCAGCACGGCAGCCCCAGCATTTT.

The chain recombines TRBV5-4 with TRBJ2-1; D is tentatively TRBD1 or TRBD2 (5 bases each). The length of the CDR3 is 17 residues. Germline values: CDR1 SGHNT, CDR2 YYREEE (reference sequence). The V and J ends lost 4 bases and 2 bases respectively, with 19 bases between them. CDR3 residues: CASSQGTLGTTYNEQFF. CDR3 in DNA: TGTGCCAGCAGCCAAGGCACCCTAGGGACGACCTACAATGAGCAGTTCTTC.

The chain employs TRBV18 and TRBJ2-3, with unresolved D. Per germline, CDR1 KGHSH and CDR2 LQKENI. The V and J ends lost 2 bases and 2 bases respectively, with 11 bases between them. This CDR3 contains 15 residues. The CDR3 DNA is TGTGCCAGCTCACCAAACATGGAGAACACAGATACGCAGTATTTT. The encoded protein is CASSPNMENTDTQYF.

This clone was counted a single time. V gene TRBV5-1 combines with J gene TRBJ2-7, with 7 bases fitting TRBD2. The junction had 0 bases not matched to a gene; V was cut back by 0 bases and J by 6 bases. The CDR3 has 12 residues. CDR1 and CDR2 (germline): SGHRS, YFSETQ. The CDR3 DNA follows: TGCGCCAGCAGCTTGGGGGGGGGCGAGCAGTACTTC. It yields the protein CASSLGGGEQYF.